The TCR beta chain under discussion was sequenced for a study of blood T cell repertoires in COVID-19. The wider study: Samples representing acute and convalescent COVID-19 were sourced from the United States, Italy and Spain. T cells, B-cell-depleted T cells, or PBMCs supplied cDNA or gDNA.

The germline V gene encodes CDR1 MNHNS and CDR2 SASEGT. The CDR3 extends over 15 amino acids. Trimming at V came to 3 bases and at J to 3 bases, leaving 7 bases not matched to a gene. As handled by the study authors: Nucleated cell counts were estimated from reference gene primer amplification. This table comes from immunoSEQ multiplex PCR, and its TCRdb copy is limited to in-frame clones, with some not included. V and J calls and clone size come straight from that table; D and trimming were deduced from the DNA. The sample carries under 200,000 clones, around four fifths recorded once. The clonotype comes from a man between 35 and 55 years old who had recovered from COVID-19. The sample comprised peripheral blood. This sequence joins TRBV6-1 and TRBJ2-7, with 8 bases aligning to TRBD1. This CDR3 is CASSDPGQGDYEQYF. CDR3 sequence (DNA): TGTGCCAGCAGTGACCCCGGACAGGGAGACTACGAGCAGTACTTC.